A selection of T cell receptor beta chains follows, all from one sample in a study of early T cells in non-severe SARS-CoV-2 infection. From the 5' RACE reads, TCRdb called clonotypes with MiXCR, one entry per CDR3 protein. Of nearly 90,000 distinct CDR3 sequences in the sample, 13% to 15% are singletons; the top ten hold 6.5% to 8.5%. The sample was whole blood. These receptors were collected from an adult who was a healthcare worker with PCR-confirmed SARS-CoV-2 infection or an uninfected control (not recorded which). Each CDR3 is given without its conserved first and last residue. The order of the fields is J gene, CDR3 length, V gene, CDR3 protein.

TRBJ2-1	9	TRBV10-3	AISADREQF
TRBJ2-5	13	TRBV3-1	ASSPRTGGRETQY
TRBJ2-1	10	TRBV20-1	SVPTERNEQF
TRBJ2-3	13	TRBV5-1	ASSSGLSRTDTQY
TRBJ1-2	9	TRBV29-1	SVGGQGGYT
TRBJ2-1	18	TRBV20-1	SSTFGGTSGRRMPYNEQF
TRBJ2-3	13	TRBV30	AWKNGASGTDTQY
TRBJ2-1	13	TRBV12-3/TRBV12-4	ASSLARGEGEQQF
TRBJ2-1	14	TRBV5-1	ASSLAGGGTTNEQF
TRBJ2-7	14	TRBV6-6	ASSYASSGGLNEQY
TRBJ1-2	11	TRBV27	ASRKIGVYGYT
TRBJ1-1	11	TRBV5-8	ASSLQGTVEAF
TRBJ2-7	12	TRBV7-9	ASSYGLEENEQY
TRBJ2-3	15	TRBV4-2	ASSQEGSGASTDTQY
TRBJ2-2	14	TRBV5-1	ASSPPDRDPTGELF
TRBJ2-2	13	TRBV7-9	ASSLTRLGTGELF
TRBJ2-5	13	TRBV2	ASSDPRTGGGTQY
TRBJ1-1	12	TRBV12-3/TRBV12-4	ASSLERSNTEAF
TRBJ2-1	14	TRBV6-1	ASSRLAGTSYNEQF
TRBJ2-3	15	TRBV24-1	ATSGLTPSGRADTQY
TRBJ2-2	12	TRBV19	ASLQGQGTGELF
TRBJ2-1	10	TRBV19	ASSILGNEQF
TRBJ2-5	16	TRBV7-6	ASSLGGTSGLPQETQY
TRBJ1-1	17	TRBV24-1	ATSDWGPGQKIMNTEAF
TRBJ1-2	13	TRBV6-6	ASSYSSGENYSYT
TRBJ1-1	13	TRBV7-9	ASADGLQGDTEAF
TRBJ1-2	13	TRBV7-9	ASSRDSRSNYGYT
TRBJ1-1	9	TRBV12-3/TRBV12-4	ASSGQGEAF
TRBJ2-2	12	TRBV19	ASIGTGGTGELF
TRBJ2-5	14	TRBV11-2	ASSSGTSGMMETQY